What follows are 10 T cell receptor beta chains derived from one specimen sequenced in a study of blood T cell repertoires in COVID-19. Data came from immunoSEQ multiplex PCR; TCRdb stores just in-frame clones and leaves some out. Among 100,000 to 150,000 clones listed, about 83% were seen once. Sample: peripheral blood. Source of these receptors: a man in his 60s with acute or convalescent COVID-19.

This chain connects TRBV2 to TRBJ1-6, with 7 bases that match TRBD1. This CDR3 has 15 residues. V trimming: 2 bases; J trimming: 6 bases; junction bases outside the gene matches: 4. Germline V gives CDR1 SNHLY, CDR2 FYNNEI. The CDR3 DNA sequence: TGTGCCAGCAGTGAAAGTGGGGACAGTAATTCACCCCTCCACTTT. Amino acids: CASSESGDSNSPLHF.

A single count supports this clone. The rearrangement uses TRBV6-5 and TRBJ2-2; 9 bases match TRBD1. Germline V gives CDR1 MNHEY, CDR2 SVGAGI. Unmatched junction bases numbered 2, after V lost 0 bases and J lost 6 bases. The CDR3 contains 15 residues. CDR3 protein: CASSYSWTGAGELFF. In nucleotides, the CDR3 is TGTGCCAGCAGTTACTCCTGGACAGGGGCCGGGGAGCTGTTTTTT.

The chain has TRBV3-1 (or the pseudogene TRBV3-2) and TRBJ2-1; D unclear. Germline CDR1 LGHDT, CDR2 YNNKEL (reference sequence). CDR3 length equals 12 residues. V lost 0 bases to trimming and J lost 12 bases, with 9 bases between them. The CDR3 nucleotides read TGTGCCAGCAGCCAAGAGAGGTCAGCGCAGTTCTTC. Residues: CASSQERSAQFF.

CDR3 nucleotide sequence: TGTGCCAGCAGCTTAGGCAGGGGCACAGATACGCAGTATTTT. Its translation is CASSLGRGTDTQYF. The chain couples TRBV7-9 to TRBJ2-3, with D maybe TRBD1 (5 bases). V lost 1 base, J lost 1 base, and 6 bases lay in between. The CDR3 length is 14 residues. The germline CDR1 and CDR2 sequences are SEHNR and FQNEAQ (reference sequence). Variable domain in full (rest from reference TRBV7-9 and TRBJ2-3): DTGVSQNPRHKITKRGQNVTFRCDPISEHNRLYWYRQTLGQGPEFLTYFQNEAQLEKSRLLSDRFSAERPKGSFSTLEIQRTEQGDSAMYLCASSLGRGTDTQYFGPGTRLTVL.

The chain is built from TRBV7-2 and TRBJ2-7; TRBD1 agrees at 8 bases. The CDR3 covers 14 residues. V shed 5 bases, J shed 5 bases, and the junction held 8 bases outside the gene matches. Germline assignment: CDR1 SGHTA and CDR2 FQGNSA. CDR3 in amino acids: CASSLRTGSDEQYF. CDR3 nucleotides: TGTGCCAGCAGCCTCCGGACAGGGAGCGACGAGCAGTACTTC. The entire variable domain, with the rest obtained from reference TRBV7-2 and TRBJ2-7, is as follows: GAGVSQSPSNKVTEKGKDVELRCDPISGHTALYWYRQSLGQGLEFLIYFQGNSAPDKSGLPSDRFSAERTGGSVSTLTIQRTQQEDSAVYLCASSLRTGSDEQYFGPGTRLTVT.

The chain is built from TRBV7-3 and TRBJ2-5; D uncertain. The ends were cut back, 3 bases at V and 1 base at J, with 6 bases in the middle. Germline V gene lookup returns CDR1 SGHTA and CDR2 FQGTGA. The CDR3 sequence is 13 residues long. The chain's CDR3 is CASSLAFQETQYF. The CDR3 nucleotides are TGTGCCAGCAGCTTGGCTTTCCAAGAGACCCAGTACTTC.

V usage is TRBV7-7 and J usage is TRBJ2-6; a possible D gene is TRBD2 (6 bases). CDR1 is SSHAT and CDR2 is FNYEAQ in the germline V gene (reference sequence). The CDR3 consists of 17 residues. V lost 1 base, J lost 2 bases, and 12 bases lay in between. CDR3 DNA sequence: TGTGCCAGCAGCTTAGAGGCCGGAGGGGCTGGGGCCAACGTCCTGACTTTC. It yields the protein CASSLEAGGAGANVLTF.

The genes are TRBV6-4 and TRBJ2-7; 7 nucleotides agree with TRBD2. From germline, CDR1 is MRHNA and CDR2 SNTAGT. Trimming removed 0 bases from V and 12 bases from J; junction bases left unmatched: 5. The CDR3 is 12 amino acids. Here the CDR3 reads CASSDSAGVRYF. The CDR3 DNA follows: TGTGCCAGCAGTGACTCCGCGGGAGTGAGGTACTTC.

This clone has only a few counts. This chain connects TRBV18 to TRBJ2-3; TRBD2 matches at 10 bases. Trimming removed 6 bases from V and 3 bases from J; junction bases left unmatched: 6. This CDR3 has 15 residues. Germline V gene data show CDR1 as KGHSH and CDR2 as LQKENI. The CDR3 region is CASSSLAGETDTQYF. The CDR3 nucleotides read TGTGCCAGCTCGTCCCTAGCGGGAGAGACAGATACGCAGTATTTT.

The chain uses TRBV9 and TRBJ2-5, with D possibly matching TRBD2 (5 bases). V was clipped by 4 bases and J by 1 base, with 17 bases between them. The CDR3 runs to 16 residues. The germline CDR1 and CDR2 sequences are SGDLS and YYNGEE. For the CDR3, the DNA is TGTGCCAGCAGCCCTAGAGGGTTCCCCCTCCAAGAGACCCAGTACTTC. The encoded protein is CASSPRGFPLQETQYF.